Listed below are T cell receptor beta chains from one sample, sequenced in a study of blood T cell repertoires in COVID-19. Data came from immunoSEQ multiplex PCR; TCRdb stores just in-frame clones and leaves some out. The sample holds under 300,000 clones, over 75% seen once. Sequencing was carried out using peripheral blood. These receptors came from a man in his thirties or forties who had recovered from COVID-19. Both conserved end residues are part of each CDR3. Each record gives: J gene, clone size, D gene, V gene, CDR3 DNA, CDR3 protein. The D gene is left open where the match is weak. The size of a clone is reported for some rows only, either as once, few or many, or as a class for expanded clones.

>TRBJ1-4|NA|NA|TRBV7-8
TGTGCCAGCAGGGGGGGGTGGGATGAAAAACTGTTTTTT
CASRGGWDEKLFF
>TRBJ2-7|few|TRBD1|TRBV10-3
TGTGCCATCAGTGAGAGGAGCGTAGGGCGGACAGGGAGGACCGAGCAGTACTTC
CAISERSVGRTGRTEQYF
>TRBJ1-2|NA|NA|TRBV16
TGTGCCAGCAGCCAGACCCCTGAGGGTTGGACTAACTATGGCTACACCTTC
CASSQTPEGWTNYGYTF
>TRBJ2-5|NA|NA|TRBV5-6
TGTGCCAGCAGCACCGGACGTCGGGGAAAAGAGACCCAGTACTTC
CASSTGRRGKETQYF
>TRBJ2-4|NA|TRBD1|TRBV5-6
TGTGCCAGCAGCAGGGGGCCCGGCATTCAGTACTTC
CASSRGPGIQYF
>TRBJ1-3|NA|NA|TRBV5-1
TGCGCCAGCGGACCAGGGAACTCTGGAAACACCATATATTTT
CASGPGNSGNTIYF
>TRBJ1-1|NA|NA|TRBV2
TGTGCCAGCAGTGAAGGTCAGTTGAACACTGAAGCTTTCTTT
CASSEGQLNTEAFF
>TRBJ2-7|NA|TRBD1|TRBV10-3
TGTGCCATCAGTGCCTTGAACAGGGGCGACGAGCAGTACTTC
CAISALNRGDEQYF
>TRBJ2-5|NA|NA|TRBV15
TGTGCCACCAGCAGAGATCAAGGAGGGTTCGAGACCCAGTACTTC
CATSRDQGGFETQYF
>TRBJ2-1|NA|NA|TRBV9
TGTGCCAGCAGCGGAGCGGGCAGGGGGGACTACAATGAGCAGTTCTTC
CASSGAGRGDYNEQFF
>TRBJ1-5|few|NA|TRBV4-1
TGCGCCAGCAGCCGTCAGCAGCCCCAGCATTTT
CASSRQQPQHF
>TRBJ1-4|few|TRBD1|TRBV10-3
TGTGCCATCAGTGAAGGACAGGTGAATGAAAAACTGTTTTTT
CAISEGQVNEKLFF
>TRBJ2-3|once|TRBD2|TRBV11-3
TGTGCCAGCTCCTCGGGGGGGCCGAGAGATACGCAGTATTTT
CASSSGGPRDTQYF
>TRBJ2-5|NA|TRBD1|TRBV5-4
TGTGCCAGCAGCTTGCAGGGGGCCCTCCAAGAGACCCAGTACTTC
CASSLQGALQETQYF
>TRBJ2-5|NA|TRBD1|TRBV5-5
TGTGCCAGCAGCTTGAGGCCGGGACAGGGGGCAAATTACGGAGAGACCCAGTACTTC
CASSLRPGQGANYGETQYF
>TRBJ2-3|NA|NA|TRBV2
TGTGCCAGCAGCCGGGGGTCTGATACGCAGTATTTT
CASSRGSDTQYF
>TRBJ1-6|few|NA|TRBV3-1/TRBV3-2
TGTGCCAGCAGCCGAACCAGGGGTTCACCCCTCCACTTT
CASSRTRGSPLHF
>TRBJ2-3|few|NA|TRBV7-6
TGTGCCAGCAGCAGTTACGTCGGGGCGCCTACGAATTCTGGGAGGCCAGATACGCAGTATTTT
CASSSYVGAPTNSGRPDTQYF
>TRBJ1-4|NA|TRBD1|TRBV5-4
TGTGCCAGCAGCACAGGGGGCTCTAATGAAAAACTGTTTTTT
CASSTGGSNEKLFF
>TRBJ2-6|NA|NA|TRBV18
TGTGCCAGCTCACCACTTGGCAGGGGTTCTGGGGCCAACGTCCTGACTTTC
CASSPLGRGSGANVLTF
>TRBJ1-1|NA|TRBD1|TRBV27
TGTGCCAGCAGTTCCCTGACAGGGGCTTGGGGTACGACTGAAGCTTTCTTT
CASSSLTGAWGTTEAFF
>TRBJ1-2|NA|TRBD1|TRBV19
TGTGCCAGTAGGAACAGGGGGGATAACTATGGCTACACCTTC
CASRNRGDNYGYTF
>TRBJ1-2|NA|NA|TRBV7-9
TGTGCCAGCAGCCTCACAGGTTTCTATGGCTACACCTTC
CASSLTGFYGYTF
>TRBJ1-5|once|TRBD1|TRBV6-5
TGTGCCAGCAGGGATACAGGGGGTGTGAGTCAGCCCCAGCATTTT
CASRDTGGVSQPQHF
>TRBJ2-5|NA|TRBD2|TRBV28
TGTGCCAGCAGCCCCGGACTAGCGGGGGGGATGAGCCAAGAGACCCAGTACTTC
CASSPGLAGGMSQETQYF
>TRBJ2-5|few|TRBD1|TRBV18
TGTGCCAGCTCACCGGGGACAGGGAATGATGATGGGGAGACCCAGTACTTC
CASSPGTGNDDGETQYF
>TRBJ1-1|NA|NA|TRBV5-1
TGCGCCAGCAGCTTGGTTACAGGGAGGGGTAACACTGAAGCTTTCTTT
CASSLVTGRGNTEAFF
>TRBJ2-7|NA|TRBD1|TRBV19
TGTGCCAGTAGTCCTCGGACAGGGGGATATTTTGGGCAGTACTTC
CASSPRTGGYFGQYF
>TRBJ1-5|once|NA|TRBV6-1
TGTGCCAGCAGTGAAGAACCGGGAAATCAGCCCCAGCATTTT
CASSEEPGNQPQHF
>TRBJ1-2|NA|NA|TRBV6-5
TGTGCCAGCAGCGCCGCGTGGGGGGGACCCTATGGCTACACCTTC
CASSAAWGGPYGYTF
>TRBJ2-1|NA|NA|TRBV15
TGTGCCACCAGCAGAGCGGGGGATCTCGATGAGCAGTTCTTC
CATSRAGDLDEQFF
>TRBJ2-2|NA|TRBD2|TRBV2
TGTGCCAGCAGTACGGGGGGGCGAGCCGGGGAGCTGTTTTTT
CASSTGGRAGELFF
>TRBJ1-2|NA|TRBD1|TRBV3-1/TRBV3-2
TGTGCCAGCAGCCCTGTAACAGGGGGTGGCTACACCTTC
CASSPVTGGGYTF